The source of this T cell receptor beta chain is a study of OX40 agonist ivuxolimab in advanced cancers. Study-wide context: People in dose escalation had one of these cancers: hepatocellular carcinoma, melanoma, renal cell or head and neck cancer.

This clone occurred once. Its antigen is not known. The CDR3 sequence is 15 residues long. CDR1 and CDR2 from the germline V gene are SEHNR and FQNEAQ (reference sequence). The V and J ends lost 9 bases and 4 bases respectively, with 20 bases between them. Overall study findings and caveats: A proportion of nonresponders additionally exhibited low normalized T-cell clonal expansion.

Sequenced by immunoSEQ multiplex PCR; TCRdb stores in-frame clones only, minus some. Of tens of thousands of clones listed, approximately 88% were seen once; the top ten hold about 3.8%. This clonotype was obtained from an adult with an advanced solid tumor such as melanoma, head and neck, liver or kidney cancer. Source: CD4+ or CD8+ T cells sorted from blood, taken in a trial of the OX40 agonist ivuxolimab. V is TRBV7-9 and J is TRBJ2-3, with D perhaps matching TRBD2 (6 bases). DNA for the CDR3: TGTGCCAGTCTTTACATGGCGGGAAGAGCAGATACGCAGTATTTT. Its translation is CASLYMAGRADTQYF.